Shown below are 14 T cell receptor beta chains from a single sample sequenced in a study of regulatory T cells in long-lasting Graves disease. The TCR beta library used iRepertoire HTBI primers with Arm-PCR amplification of CDR3. TCRdb re-derived calls from the multiplex PCR reads in MiXCR, one entry per CDR3 protein. The table lists 360,000 or so distinct CDR3 sequences, under 20% of them singletons. Sample time point: newly diagnosed GD, antithyroid drugs for less than 3 months. PBMC-extracted RNA yielded the TCR library. These data were also reused for a study on T cells in Graves' hyperthyroidism and ophthalmopathy.

The starting material was peripheral blood mononuclear cells (PBMCs), obtained at new diagnosis, from a patient treated with antithyroid drugs. These receptors were collected from a woman aged 18-29 years with Graves disease.

This clonotype was counted many times. This chain joins TRBV3-1 and TRBJ1-3, with unresolved D. The CDR3 is 13 residues long. V was trimmed by 0 bases and J by 3 bases, leaving 3 bases between them. Germline V gene sequence: CDR1 LGHDT, CDR2 YNNKEL (reference sequence). The CDR3 is CASSQDRGNTIYF. The CDR3 DNA is TGTGCCAGCAGCCAAGACCGTGGAAACACCATATATTTT.

Many counts were recorded for this clonotype. The rearrangement uses TRBV20-1 and TRBJ2-3, with D tentatively TRBD2 (6 bases). The CDR3 sequence is 15 residues long. Trimming cost V 4 bases and J 4 bases, with 18 bases left between them. The germline V gene has CDR1 DFQATT and CDR2 SNEGSKA (reference sequence). The CDR3 protein is CSAKGWDSGADTQYF. CDR3 nucleotides: TGCAGTGCTAAAGGCTGGGACTCCGGAGCAGATACGCAGTATTTT.

This clonotype was detected ten times or more. J is TRBJ1-2 and V is TRBV2; a weak D match, TRBD1 (5 bases). Germline values: CDR1 SNHLY, CDR2 FYNNEI. CDR3 size: 16 residues. Trimming shortened V by 7 bases and J by 4 bases, and 22 bases separated the two germline ends. CDR3 sequence: CASTLREEGRSYGYTF. The CDR3 bases are TGTGCCAGCACCCTAAGAGAAGAGGGGAGGAGCTATGGCTACACCTTC.

This clonotype was counted ten times or more. The chain has TRBV3-1 and TRBJ1-2, with D possibly being TRBD1 (5 bases). Trimming pared 0 bases from V and 8 bases from J, leaving 13 bases between. The CDR3 spans 14 residues. Germline-derived CDR1 and CDR2 are LGHDT and YNNKEL (reference sequence). The CDR3 reads CASSQEAGTRGYTF. CDR3 in DNA: TGTGCCAGCAGCCAAGAGGCAGGGACGAGGGGCTACACCTTC.

The chain joins TRBV9 to TRBJ1-1, with 7 bases lining up with TRBD1. Germline CDR1 and CDR2: SGDLS and YYNGEE. The CDR3 covers 13 residues. V lost 9 bases, J lost 1 base, and 6 bases stayed unmatched. The CDR3 bases are TGTGCCACCCAGGGGGTAGGGAACACTGAAGCTTTCTTT. This translates into CATQGVGNTEAFF.

This clonotype was found many times. The chain carries TRBV9 and TRBJ2-7, with 12 bases aligning to TRBD2. The CDR3 totals 16 residues. The trim removed 0 bases at V and 4 bases at J, leaving 5 bases unmatched. Germline assignment: CDR1 SGDLS and CDR2 YYNGEE. Written as DNA, the CDR3 is TGTGCCAGCAGCGTAGCACCGGGACTAGCGGGTTACGAGCAGTACTTC. Protein product: CASSVAPGLAGYEQYF.

A note on this clonotype: A much more abundant neighbour one base away suggests this may be a read error. V gene TRBV28 combines with J gene TRBJ2-2; D is uncertain. This CDR3 is 15 amino acids long. Germline CDR1 MDHEN, CDR2 SYDVKM. CDR3 nucleotide sequence: TGTGCCAACAGTTTTTACCTAGTGGGGACCGGGGAGCTGTTTTTT. Amino acid sequence: CANSFYLVGTGELFF.

This clonotype occurred many times. The chain recombines TRBV2 with TRBJ2-1; D perhaps matches TRBD2 (5 bases). The germline V gene encodes CDR1 SNHLY and CDR2 FYNNEI. This CDR3 has 13 residues. The V end lost 8 bases, the J end lost 6 bases, and 14 bases lay between the germline ends. The CDR3 reads CASAQRFSNEQFF. For the CDR3, the DNA is TGTGCCAGCGCCCAGCGGTTCTCCAATGAGCAGTTCTTC.

In its sample, this clonotype was seen a few times. The chain joins TRBV5-1 to TRBJ1-2; TRBD1 aligns across 7 bases. Germline V gives CDR1 SGHRS, CDR2 YFSETQ. The CDR3 extends over 13 amino acids. Trimming cost V 10 bases and J 1 base; bases outside gene matches: 7. In nucleotides, the CDR3 is TGCGCCGGCCGAAGGGACAGTAACTATGGCTACACCTTC. Amino acids: CAGRRDSNYGYTF.

The sample holds many counts of this clonotype. The rearrangement uses TRBV6-1 and TRBJ2-7; D is ambiguous. The CDR3 runs to 16 residues. Trimming removed 3 bases at V and 3 bases at J, with 18 bases between. CDR1 and CDR2 (germline): MNHNS, SASEGT. This chain's CDR3 is CASSESRAGEYYEQYF. Written as DNA, the CDR3 is TGTGCCAGCAGTGAGAGTAGGGCAGGAGAATACTACGAGCAGTACTTC.

This clonotype came up many times. The chain carries TRBV18 and TRBJ1-1, with D possibly matching TRBD1 (6 bases). The V gene lost 6 bases and the J gene lost 4 bases, with 30 bases spanning the gap. The CDR3 has 19 residues. Germline V gene lookup returns CDR1 KGHSH and CDR2 LQKENI. The CDR3 region is CASSPTMMVGGRTGTEAFF. The CDR3 bases are TGTGCCAGCTCGCCAACCATGATGGTCGGGGGCAGGACGGGCACTGAAGCTTTCTTT.

This clonotype has a count of ten or more. This chain joins TRBV30 and TRBJ1-2; D unclear. This CDR3 has 15 residues. Germline CDR1 reads GTSNPN; CDR2 reads SVGIG (reference sequence). V shed 0 bases and J shed 1 base, with 12 bases lying between them. CDR3: CAWSVTGRFNYGYTF. CDR3 DNA sequence: TGTGCCTGGAGTGTAACCGGACGGTTTAACTATGGCTACACCTTC.

This clonotype occurred many times. The rearrangement links TRBV5-1 to TRBJ2-1; D may be TRBD2 (7 bases). The germline V and J ends were trimmed by 3 bases and 7 bases, with 20 bases remaining between them. There are 16 residues in the CDR3. Germline V gene sequence: CDR1 SGHRS, CDR2 YFSETQ. This CDR3 reads CASSSIRGALGNEQFF. Here the CDR3 DNA reads TGCGCCAGCAGCTCGATCCGGGGGGCCCTGGGTAATGAGCAGTTCTTC.

This clonotype was counted between two and nine times. The J gene is TRBJ2-7, the V gene TRBV29-1, with a tentative D call TRBD2 (5 bases). The CDR3 has 11 amino acids. Trimming removed 3 bases at V and 5 bases at J, with 8 bases between. Germline loops: CDR1 SQVTM, CDR2 ANQGSEA. CDR3 nucleotides: TGCAGCGTTGATGCCGGGAACGAGCAGTACTTC. Translated, it gives CSVDAGNEQYF.